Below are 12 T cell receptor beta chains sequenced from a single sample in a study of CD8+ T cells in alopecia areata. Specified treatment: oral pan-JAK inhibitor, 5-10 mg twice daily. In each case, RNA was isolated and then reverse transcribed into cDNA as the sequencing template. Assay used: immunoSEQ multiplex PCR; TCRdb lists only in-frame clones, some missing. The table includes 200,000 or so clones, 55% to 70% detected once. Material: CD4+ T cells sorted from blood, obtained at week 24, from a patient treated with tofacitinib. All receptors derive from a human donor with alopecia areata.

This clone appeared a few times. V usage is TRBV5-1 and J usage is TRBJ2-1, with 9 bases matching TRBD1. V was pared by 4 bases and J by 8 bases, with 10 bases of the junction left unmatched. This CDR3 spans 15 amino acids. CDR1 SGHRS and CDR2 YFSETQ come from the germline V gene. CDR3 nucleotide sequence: TGCGCCAGCAGCCTCAGCCGACAGGGGGTGGATGAGCAGTTCTTC. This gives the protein CASSLSRQGVDEQFF.

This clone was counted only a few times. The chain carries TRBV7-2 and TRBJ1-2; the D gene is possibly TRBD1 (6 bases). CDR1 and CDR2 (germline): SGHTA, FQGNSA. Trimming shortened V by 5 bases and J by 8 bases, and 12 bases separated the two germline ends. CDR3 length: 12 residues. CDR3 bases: TGTGCCAGCAGCCCAGGGGCCGGGGGCTACACCTTC. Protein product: CASSPGAGGYTF.

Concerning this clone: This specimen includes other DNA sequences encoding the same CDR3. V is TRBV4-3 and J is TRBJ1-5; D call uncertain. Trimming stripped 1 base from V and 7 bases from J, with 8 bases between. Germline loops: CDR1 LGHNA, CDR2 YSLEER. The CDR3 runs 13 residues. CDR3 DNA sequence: TGCGCCAGCAGCCAAGCCGGAGGACAGCCCCAGCATTTT. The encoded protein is CASSQAGGQPQHF.

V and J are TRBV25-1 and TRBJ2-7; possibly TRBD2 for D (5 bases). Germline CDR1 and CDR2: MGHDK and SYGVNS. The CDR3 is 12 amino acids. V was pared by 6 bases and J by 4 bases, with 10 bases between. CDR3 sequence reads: CASSPAGYEQYF. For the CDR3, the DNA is TGTGCCAGCAGCCCGGCGGGTTACGAGCAGTACTTC.

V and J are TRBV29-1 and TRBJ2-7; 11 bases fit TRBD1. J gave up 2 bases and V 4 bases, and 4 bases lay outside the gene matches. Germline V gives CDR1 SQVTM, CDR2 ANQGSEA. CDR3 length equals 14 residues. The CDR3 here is CSVVPGQGAYEQYF. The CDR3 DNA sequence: TGCAGCGTTGTACCGGGACAGGGGGCCTACGAGCAGTACTTC.

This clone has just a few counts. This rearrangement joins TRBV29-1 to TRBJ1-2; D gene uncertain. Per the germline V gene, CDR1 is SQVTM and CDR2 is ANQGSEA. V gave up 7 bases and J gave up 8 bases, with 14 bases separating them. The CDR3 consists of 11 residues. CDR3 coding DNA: TGCAGCGCCGAGGTCGGTCGAGGCTACACCTTC. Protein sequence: CSAEVGRGYTF.

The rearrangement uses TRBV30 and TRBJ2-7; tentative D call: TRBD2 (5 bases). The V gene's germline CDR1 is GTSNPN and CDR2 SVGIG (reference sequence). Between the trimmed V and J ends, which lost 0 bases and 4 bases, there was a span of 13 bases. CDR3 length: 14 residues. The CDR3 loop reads CAWSVLWEPYEQYF. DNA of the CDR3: TGTGCCTGGAGTGTATTGTGGGAGCCTTACGAGCAGTACTTC.

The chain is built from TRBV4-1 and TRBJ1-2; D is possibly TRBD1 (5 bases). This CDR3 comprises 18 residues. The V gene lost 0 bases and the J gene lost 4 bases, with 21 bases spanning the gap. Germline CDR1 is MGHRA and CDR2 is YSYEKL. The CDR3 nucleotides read TGCGCCAGCAGCCAAGATCTTCCCGGGGCAGCCGGCGGCTATGGCTACACCTTC. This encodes CASSQDLPGAAGGYGYTF.

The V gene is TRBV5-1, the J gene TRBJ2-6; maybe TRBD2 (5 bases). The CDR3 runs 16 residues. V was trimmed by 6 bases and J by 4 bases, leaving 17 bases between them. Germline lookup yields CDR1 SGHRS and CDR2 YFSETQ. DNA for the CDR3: TGCGCCAGCACCTCCCCGGGAAGGCTGGGGGCCAACGTCCTGACTTTC. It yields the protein CASTSPGRLGANVLTF.

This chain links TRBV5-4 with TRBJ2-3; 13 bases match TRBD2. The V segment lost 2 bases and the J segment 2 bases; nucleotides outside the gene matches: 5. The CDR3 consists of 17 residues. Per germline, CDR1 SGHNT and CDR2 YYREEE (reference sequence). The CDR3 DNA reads TGTGCCAGCAGCTTTGGGACTAGCGGGGTTTCCACAGATACGCAGTATTTT. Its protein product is CASSFGTSGVSTDTQYF.

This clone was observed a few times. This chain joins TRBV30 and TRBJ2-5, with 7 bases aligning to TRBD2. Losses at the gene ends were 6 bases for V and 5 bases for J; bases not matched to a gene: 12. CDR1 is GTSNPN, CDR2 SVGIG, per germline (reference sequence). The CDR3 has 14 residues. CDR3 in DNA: TGTGCCTGCCTGGGGAGGGATCAGGGCGAGACCCAGTACTTC. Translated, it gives CACLGRDQGETQYF.

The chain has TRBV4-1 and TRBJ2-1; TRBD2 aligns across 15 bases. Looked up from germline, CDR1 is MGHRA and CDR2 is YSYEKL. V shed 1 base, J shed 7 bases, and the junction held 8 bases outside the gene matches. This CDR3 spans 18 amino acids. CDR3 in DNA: TGCGCCAGCAGCCAAGTTGTACCGGGACTAGCGGGAGGTAATGAGCAGTTCTTC. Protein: CASSQVVPGLAGGNEQFF.